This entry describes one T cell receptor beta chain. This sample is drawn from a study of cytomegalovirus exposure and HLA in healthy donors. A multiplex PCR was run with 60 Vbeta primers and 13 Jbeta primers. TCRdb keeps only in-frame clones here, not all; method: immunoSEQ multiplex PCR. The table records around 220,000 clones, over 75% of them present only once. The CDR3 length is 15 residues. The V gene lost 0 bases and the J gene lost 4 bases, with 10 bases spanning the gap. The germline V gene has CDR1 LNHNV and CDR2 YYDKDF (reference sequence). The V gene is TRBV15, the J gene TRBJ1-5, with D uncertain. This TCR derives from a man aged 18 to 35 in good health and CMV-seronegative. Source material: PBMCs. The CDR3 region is CATSRDLRGNQPQHF. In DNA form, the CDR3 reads TGTGCCACCAGCAGAGATCTACGGGGTAATCAGCCCCAGCATTTT.